The sequence of this T cell receptor beta chain was determined in a study of blood T cell repertoires in COVID-19. In the study overall: Some COVID-19 samples were acute and others convalescent; all came from the United States, Italy and Spain.

Clones were sequenced by immunoSEQ multiplex PCR, and TCRdb holds only the in-frame ones, with some missing. This table has over 300,000 clones, approximately 90% appearing once. CDR3 size: 14 residues. The V gene lost 0 bases and the J gene lost 7 bases, with 12 bases spanning the gap. CDR1 and CDR2 (germline): MGHRA, YSYEKL. Individuals drawn from 20 to 25 US areas were about 18 to 95 years old. Donors were grouped by their self-reported clinical history. Cohort 3 recovery required two negative PCRs, clearance, or symptom resolution. Material: PBMCs or T cells enriched from blood (not recorded which). This TCR was recovered from a woman between 18 and 29 years old who had recovered from COVID-19. The chain employs TRBV4-1 and TRBJ1-2, with D perhaps matching TRBD1 (6 bases). The CDR3 nucleotides are TGCGCCAGCAGCCAAGATAGGCAGGGGCTTGGCTACACCTTC. Translated: CASSQDRQGLGYTF.